This TCR beta chain was identified in a study of blood T cell repertoires in COVID-19. Clones were read by immunoSEQ multiplex PCR, and TCRdb kept only the in-frame ones, dropping some. The sample consists of 300,000 to 350,000 clones, more than 80% of them appearing once. Germline loops: CDR1 SNHLY, CDR2 FYNNEI. V lost 1 base to trimming and J lost 3 bases, with 13 bases between them. This CDR3 has 16 amino acids. The chain recombines TRBV2 with TRBJ1-3; D not resolved. Sequencing was performed on peripheral blood. The sequence was obtained from a woman in her 30s with COVID-19, enrolled during active disease. The CDR3 sequence: CASSEGRMEDGNTIYF. CDR3 nucleotide sequence: TGTGCCAGCAGTGAAGGGCGGATGGAAGATGGAAACACCATATATTTT.